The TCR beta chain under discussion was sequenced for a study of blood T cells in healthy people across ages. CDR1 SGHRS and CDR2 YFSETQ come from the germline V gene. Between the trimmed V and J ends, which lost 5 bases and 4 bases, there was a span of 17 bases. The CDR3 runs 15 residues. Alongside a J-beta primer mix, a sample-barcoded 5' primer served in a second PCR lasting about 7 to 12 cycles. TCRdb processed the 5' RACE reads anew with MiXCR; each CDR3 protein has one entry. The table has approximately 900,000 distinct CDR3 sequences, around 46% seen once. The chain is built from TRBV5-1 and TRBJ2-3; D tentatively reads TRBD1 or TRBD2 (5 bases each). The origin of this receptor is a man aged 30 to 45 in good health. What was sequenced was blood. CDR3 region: CASSYRDPTADTQYF. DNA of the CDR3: TGCGCCAGCAGTTACCGGGACCCGACGGCAGATACGCAGTATTTT.